This T cell receptor beta chain was documented in a study of Graves' ophthalmopathy and Graves' hyperthyroidism. Overall study findings and caveats: A classifier, a 13-signature model, separated ophthalmopathy from stable hyperthyroidism with 87.88% sensitivity and about 82% specificity.

Ophthalmopathy donors' eye disease showed moderate-to-severe activity, CAS of at least 3, NOSPECS of at least 4 and duration under 3 months. Excluded were patients with other autoimmune diseases, uncontrolled infections, pregnancy or lactation. Clinical symptoms, serum thyroxine, TRAb, thyroid ultrasound and orbital computed tomography formed the basis of diagnosis. The germline V gene encodes CDR1 DFQATT and CDR2 SNEGSKA (reference sequence). The CDR3 length is 12 residues. V lost 5 bases and J lost 6, with 13 bases in between. Researchers took RNA transcripts and amplified TCR beta CDR3 regions from them. Investigators did first-round RT-PCR with HTBI primers, then second-round multiplex PCR. Each CDR3 protein is one row after TCRdb ran MiXCR on the multiplex PCR reads. The repertoire includes 500,000 to 800,000 distinct CDR3 sequences, over 40% of them detected once, and over 2.5% sits in the top ten.

This clonotype occurred many times. The target antigen is unknown. This TCR came from an adult man with Graves' ophthalmopathy. Source material: peripheral blood. The rearrangement uses TRBV20-1 and TRBJ1-2; TRBD1 is a possible D gene (6 bases). CDR3 nucleotide sequence: TGCAGTGCTCCACAGGGATGGGATGGCTACACCTTC. This codes for CSAPQGWDGYTF.